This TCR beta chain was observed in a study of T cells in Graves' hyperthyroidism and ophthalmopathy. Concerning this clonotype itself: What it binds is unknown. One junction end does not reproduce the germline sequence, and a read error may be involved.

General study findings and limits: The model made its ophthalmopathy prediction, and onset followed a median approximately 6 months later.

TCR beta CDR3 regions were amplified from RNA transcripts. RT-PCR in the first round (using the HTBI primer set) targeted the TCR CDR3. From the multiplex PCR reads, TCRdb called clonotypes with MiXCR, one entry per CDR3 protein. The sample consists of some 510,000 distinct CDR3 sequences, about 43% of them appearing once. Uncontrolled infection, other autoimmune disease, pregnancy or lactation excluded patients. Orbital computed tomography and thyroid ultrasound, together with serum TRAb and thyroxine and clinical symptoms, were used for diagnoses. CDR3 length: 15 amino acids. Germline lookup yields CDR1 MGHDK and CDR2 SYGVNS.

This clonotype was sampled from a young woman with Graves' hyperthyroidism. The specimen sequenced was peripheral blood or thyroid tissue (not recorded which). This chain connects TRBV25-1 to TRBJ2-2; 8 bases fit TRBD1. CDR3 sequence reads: CASSLRDRLTGELLF. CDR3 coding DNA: TGTGCCAGCAGCTTGCGGGACAGGCTCACCGGGGAGCTGCTTTTT. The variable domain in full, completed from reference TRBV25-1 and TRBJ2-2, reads EADIYQTPRYLVIGTGKKITLECSQTMGHDKMYWYQQDPGMELHLIHYSYGVNSTEKGDLSSESTVSRIRTEHFPLTLESARPSHTSQYLCASSLRDRLTGELLFGEGSRLTVL.